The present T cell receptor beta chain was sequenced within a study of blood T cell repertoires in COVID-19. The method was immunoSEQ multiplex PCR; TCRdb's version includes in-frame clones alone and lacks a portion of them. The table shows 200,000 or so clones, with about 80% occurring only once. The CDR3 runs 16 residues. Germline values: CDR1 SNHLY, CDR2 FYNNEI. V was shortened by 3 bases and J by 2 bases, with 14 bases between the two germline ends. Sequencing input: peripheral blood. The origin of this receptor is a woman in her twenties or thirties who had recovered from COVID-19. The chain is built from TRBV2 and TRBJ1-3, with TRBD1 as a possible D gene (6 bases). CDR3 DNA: TGTGCCAGCAGTGAGCCCGGGACATTTGCTGGAAACACCATATATTTT. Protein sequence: CASSEPGTFAGNTIYF.